This entry lists 6 T cell receptor beta chains sequenced from one sample in a study of shared clonotypes between healthy human individuals. TCRdb keeps only in-frame clones here, not all; method: immunoSEQ multiplex PCR. The sample holds around 580,000 clones, about 98% seen once. Naive CD8 cells were CD45RO-negative, positively selected for CCR7, excluding terminally differentiated effector memory CD45RA+ cells. The sequencing input was naive CD8+ T cells sorted from blood. The receptors shown here come from a young man in good health.

V and J are TRBV21-1 and TRBJ2-7. TRBV21-1 is given as a pseudogene. The CDR3 sequence is 16 residues long. This CDR3 is CASSKRALPGPYEQYF. CDR3 nucleotide sequence: TGTGCCAGCAGCAAAAGGGCCCTGCCAGGACCCTACGAGCAGTACTTC.

CDR3 sequence reads: CASSLYEGDGYTF. The CDR3 nucleotides are TGTGCCAGCAGCTTATACGAGGGAGATGGCTACACCTTC. The chain employs TRBV7-3 and TRBJ1-2; D remains unclear. The CDR3 loop spans 13 amino acids. V gave up 2 bases and J gave up 6 bases, with 10 bases separating them. From germline, CDR1 is SGHTA and CDR2 FQGTGA.

This chain joins TRBV27 and TRBJ2-1; no clear D. CDR1 is MNHEY, CDR2 SMNVEV, per germline (reference sequence). This CDR3 spans 14 amino acids. Trimming took off 5 bases at V and 6 bases at J, with 14 bases between the two ends. The CDR3, as DNA: TGTGCCAGCAGTCAAGCATCTTCCGGCAATGAGCAGTTCTTC. It translates to CASSQASSGNEQFF.

V and J are TRBV10-2 and TRBJ1-1, with D perhaps matching TRBD1 (5 bases). V was trimmed by 6 bases and J by 4 bases, leaving 21 bases between them. The CDR3 is 16 amino acids. Germline CDR1 reads WSHSY; CDR2 reads SAAADI. The CDR3: CASRTRDSQEGTEAFF. The CDR3 region has the DNA TGCGCCAGCAGGACCCGGGACTCCCAAGAAGGCACTGAAGCTTTCTTT.

This chain uses TRBV4-3 with TRBJ2-1; D is perhaps TRBD1 or TRBD2 (6 bases each). V was pared by 10 bases and J by 0 bases, with 19 bases between. The V gene's germline CDR1 is LGHNA and CDR2 YSLEER. This CDR3 region has 16 residues. CDR3 sequence: CATSLRGESSYNEQFF. The CDR3 region has the DNA TGCGCCACTTCCCTTAGGGGGGAGAGCTCCTACAATGAGCAGTTCTTC.

The gene calls are TRBV9 and TRBJ2-1; D gene ambiguous. CDR1 is SGDLS and CDR2 is YYNGEE in the germline V gene. Trimming took off 0 bases at V and 1 base at J, with 8 bases between the two ends. The CDR3 loop spans 15 amino acids. CDR3: CASSVEAVSYNEQFF. CDR3 nucleotides: TGTGCCAGCAGCGTAGAGGCTGTTTCCTACAATGAGCAGTTCTTC. Variable domain in full (rest from reference TRBV9 and TRBJ2-1): DSGVTQTPKHLITATGQRVTLRCSPRSGDLSVYWYQQSLDQGLQFLIQYYNGEERAKGNILERFSAQQFPDLHSELNLSSLELGDSALYFCASSVEAVSYNEQFFGPGTRLTVL.